The 22 T cell receptor beta chains below were found in one sample sequenced in a study of radiation and T cells in renal cell carcinoma. This table comes from immunoSEQ multiplex PCR, and its TCRdb copy is limited to in-frame clones, with some not included. The sample lists about 100,000 clones, around 84% occurring once. Time point here: blood 4 weeks post-SBRT, at nephrectomy. Treatment in this sample: 15 Gy SBRT to primary tumor, nephrectomy 4 weeks later. The input for sequencing was blood, taken from a patient whose treatment included radiotherapy and nephrectomy. The source of these receptors is a man in his sixties with renal cell carcinoma.

This chain connects TRBV27 to TRBJ2-7, with D tentatively TRBD1 (6 bases). Germline V lookup: CDR1 MNHEY, CDR2 SMNVEV (reference sequence). This CDR3 comprises 14 residues. V was pared by 4 bases and J by 4 bases, with 14 bases between. The DNA of the CDR3 is TGTGCCAGCAGTTCACAGGGAGTATCGTACGAGCAGTACTTC. Translation gives CASSSQGVSYEQYF.

The V and J genes are TRBV7-9 and TRBJ2-7; TRBD2 might be the D (5 bases). Germline-derived CDR1 and CDR2 are SEHNR and FQNEAQ (reference sequence). V lost 3 bases and J 0 bases, leaving 15 bases between the germline ends. This CDR3 contains 16 residues. The CDR3 region has the DNA TGTGCCAGCAGCTTGATCCTAGCTAAGAGCTCCTACGAGCAGTACTTC. This gives the protein CASSLILAKSSYEQYF.

This clone was observed once. This chain connects TRBV25-1 to TRBJ1-3; D is perhaps TRBD1 (5 bases). Trimming left V 0 bases short and J 10 bases short, with 10 bases between. From germline, CDR1 is MGHDK and CDR2 SYGVNS. CDR3 length equals 13 residues. The CDR3 here is CASSEYGGETIYF. The CDR3 coding sequence is TGTGCCAGCAGTGAATATGGGGGGGAGACCATATATTTT.

CDR3 coding DNA: TGTGCCAGTAGTTTTAGCGGACACCCCTCCTACGAGCAGTACTTC. Residues: CASSFSGHPSYEQYF. This rearrangement joins TRBV19 to TRBJ2-7; tentative D call: TRBD2 (6 bases). This CDR3 comprises 15 residues. The germline V and J ends were trimmed by 5 bases and 0 bases, with 14 bases remaining between them. Germline CDR1 and CDR2: LNHDA and SQIVND (reference sequence).

This chain uses TRBV18 with TRBJ2-5; 7 bases are a match to TRBD1. The CDR3 consists of 16 residues. Germline loops: CDR1 KGHSH, CDR2 LQKENI. Trimming removed 3 bases from V and 5 bases from J; junction bases left unmatched: 12. CDR3 nucleotide sequence: TGTGCCAGCTCACCGGGCGGCAGGGAGACAGGGGAGACCCAGTACTTC. Its protein is CASSPGGRETGETQYF.

The rearrangement uses TRBV4-2 and TRBJ1-1; 8 bases agree with TRBD1. The V gene's germline CDR1 is LGHNA and CDR2 YNFKEQ. This CDR3 spans 17 amino acids. The V segment lost 1 base and the J segment 1 base; nucleotides outside the gene matches: 8. DNA for the CDR3: TGTGCCAGCAGCCAAGGTTGGGGGACAGGAGAGAACACTGAAGCTTTCTTT. The encoded protein is CASSQGWGTGENTEAFF.

The gene calls are TRBV2 and TRBJ1-2; D is uncertain. The germline V gene encodes CDR1 SNHLY and CDR2 FYNNEI. CDR3 size: 13 residues. With 3 bases removed from V and 0 bases from J, the gap between germline ends came to 5 bases. The CDR3: CASSESANYGYTF. Here the CDR3 DNA reads TGTGCCAGCAGTGAGTCAGCTAACTATGGCTACACCTTC.

The rearrangement uses TRBV20-1 and TRBJ2-7; no reliable D call. Trimming shortened V by 6 bases and J by 3 bases, and 9 bases separated the two germline ends. The CDR3 covers 11 residues. Germline assignment: CDR1 DFQATT and CDR2 SNEGSKA (reference sequence). CDR3 DNA sequence: TGCAGTGCCCCCAGAGACTACGAGCAGTACTTC. Translating gives CSAPRDYEQYF.

The rearrangement uses TRBV27 and TRBJ2-1; no clear D. The CDR3 has 14 amino acids. V lost 5 bases, J lost 5 bases, and 13 bases lay in between. The V gene's germline CDR1 is MNHEY and CDR2 SMNVEV (reference sequence). Written as DNA, the CDR3 is TGTGCCAGCAGTCCGAGCCTATCCCACAATGAGCAGTTCTTC. Its translation: CASSPSLSHNEQFF.

The rearrangement joins TRBV27 to TRBJ2-7; D assignment may be TRBD1 or TRBD2 (5 bases each). V lost 0 bases and J lost 4, with 10 bases in between. The CDR3 has 14 residues. CDR1 MNHEY and CDR2 SMNVEV come from the germline V gene (reference sequence). DNA of the CDR3: TGTGCCAGCAGTTTATCCGGGGCGTTTTACGAGCAGTACTTC. Amino acid sequence: CASSLSGAFYEQYF.

This chain joins TRBV2 and TRBJ2-2; 7 nucleotides align to TRBD2. This CDR3 has 13 amino acids. V shed 8 bases, J shed 5 bases, and the junction held 5 bases outside the gene matches. CDR1 and CDR2 from the germline V gene are SNHLY and FYNNEI. CDR3 protein: CASGAGRTGELFF. In DNA, the CDR3 is TGTGCCAGCGGAGCGGGGAGAACCGGGGAGCTGTTTTTT.

CDR3 amino acids: CASSSGTPTATNEKLFF. DNA for the CDR3: TGTGCCAGCAGCTCTGGGACTCCTACCGCAACTAATGAAAAACTGTTTTTT. The J gene is TRBJ1-4, the V gene TRBV7-2; D is possibly TRBD1 (5 bases). Germline-derived CDR1 and CDR2 are SGHTA and FQGNSA. Deletions cut 4 bases from V and 0 bases from J, with 15 bases between. This CDR3 spans 17 amino acids.

The rearrangement links TRBV7-9 to TRBJ1-2; tentatively, D is TRBD1 (5 bases). V was trimmed by 5 bases and J by 4 bases, leaving 11 bases between them. CDR1 is SEHNR and CDR2 is FQNEAQ in the germline V gene (reference sequence). The length of the CDR3 is 13 residues. CDR3 in amino acids: CASSPGHLYGYTF. The CDR3 DNA is TGTGCCAGCAGCCCAGGACATCTCTATGGCTACACCTTC.

As concerns this clone: This is likely a read error, given that the CDR3 carries no conserved phenylalanine or tryptophan at its end. This chain links TRBV6-1 with TRBJ1-1, with D perhaps TRBD1 (5 bases). This CDR3 comprises 13 residues. Germline V lookup: CDR1 MNHNS, CDR2 SASEGT. V was cut by 8 bases and J by 7 bases, with 17 bases left in between. This chain's CDR3 is CASAPLDIGEAFL. The CDR3 bases are TGTGCCAGCGCCCCCCTGGACATTGGTGAAGCTTTCCTT.

The CDR3 nucleotides are TGTGCCAGCACCTCGCTAGCGGGACAGGCTTCCTATGGCTACACCTTC. It yields the protein CASTSLAGQASYGYTF. This chain connects TRBV27 to TRBJ1-2, with 8 bases that match TRBD1. The V segment lost 7 bases and the J segment 4 bases; nucleotides outside the gene matches: 14. Germline CDR1 MNHEY, CDR2 SMNVEV (reference sequence). CDR3 length equals 16 residues.

The V gene is TRBV28, the J gene TRBJ2-3, with no clear D. The CDR3 length is 16 residues. V was pared by 3 bases and J by 2 bases, with 15 bases between. Germline-derived CDR1 and CDR2 are MDHEN and SYDVKM. The CDR3 sequence is CASSFFFSEPTDTQYF. CDR3 in DNA: TGTGCCAGCAGTTTCTTCTTCAGCGAACCCACAGATACGCAGTATTTT. Based on the CDR3 plus reference TRBV28 and TRBJ2-3, the full variable domain is DVKVTQSSRYLVKRTGEKVFLECVQDMDHENMFWYRQDPGLGLRLIYFSYDVKMKEKGDIPEGYSVSREKKERFSLILESASTNQTSMYLCASSFFFSEPTDTQYFGPGTRLTVL.

The chain employs TRBV6-5 and TRBJ2-7; tentatively, D is TRBD1 (7 bases). The CDR3 length is 15 residues. V lost 10 bases and J 5 bases, leaving 24 bases between the germline ends. Germline CDR1 and CDR2: MNHEY and SVGAGI. CDR3 region: CATSLGAGGTHEQYF. The CDR3 bases are TGTGCCACCTCCCTTGGGGCAGGGGGGACACACGAGCAGTACTTC.

This clone was seen once. This chain uses TRBV19 with TRBJ1-2; TRBD1 aligns across 8 bases. CDR1 and CDR2 (germline): LNHDA, SQIVND (reference sequence). V lost 4 bases and J lost 8; bases outside the gene matches: 3. This CDR3 has 12 amino acids. CDR3 nucleotides: TGTGCCAGTAGTACAACAGGGGGAGGCTACACCTTC. Translating it yields CASSTTGGGYTF.

V usage is TRBV25-1 and J usage is TRBJ1-1, with TRBD1 as a possible D gene (5 bases). The CDR3 covers 13 residues. In germline, CDR1 is MGHDK, CDR2 SYGVNS. V lost 4 bases and J lost 6, with 12 bases in between. The CDR3 sequence: CASSVAGRAEAFF. The CDR3 DNA is TGTGCCAGCAGTGTGGCGGGGCGGGCTGAAGCTTTCTTT.

The CDR3 reads CASSLRRNPNEKLFF. The CDR3 nucleotides read TGTGCCAGCAGTTTAAGGCGAAACCCCAATGAAAAACTGTTTTTT. The rearrangement joins TRBV27 to TRBJ1-4; D uncertain. This CDR3 comprises 15 residues. Trimming took 2 bases from V and 5 from J, leaving 12 bases between them. Looked up from germline, CDR1 is MNHEY and CDR2 is SMNVEV (reference sequence).

This clone was detected only once. CDR3 residues: CASSPRQGLNQPQHF. CDR3 coding DNA: TGTGCCAGTAGTCCTCGACAGGGACTTAATCAGCCCCAGCATTTT. The chain is built from TRBV19 and TRBJ1-5; 7 positions agree with TRBD1. V lost 5 bases, J lost 4 bases, and 8 bases stayed unmatched. Per germline, CDR1 LNHDA and CDR2 SQIVND (reference sequence). This CDR3 is built from 15 residues.

The genes are TRBV2 and TRBJ2-5, with 9 bases matching TRBD2. V lost 8 bases, J lost 5 bases, and 9 bases stayed unmatched. The CDR3 length is 14 residues. The germline CDR1 and CDR2 sequences are SNHLY and FYNNEI. This CDR3 reads CASEGGRASETQYF. The CDR3 DNA sequence: TGTGCCAGCGAAGGCGGGAGGGCGTCTGAGACCCAGTACTTC.